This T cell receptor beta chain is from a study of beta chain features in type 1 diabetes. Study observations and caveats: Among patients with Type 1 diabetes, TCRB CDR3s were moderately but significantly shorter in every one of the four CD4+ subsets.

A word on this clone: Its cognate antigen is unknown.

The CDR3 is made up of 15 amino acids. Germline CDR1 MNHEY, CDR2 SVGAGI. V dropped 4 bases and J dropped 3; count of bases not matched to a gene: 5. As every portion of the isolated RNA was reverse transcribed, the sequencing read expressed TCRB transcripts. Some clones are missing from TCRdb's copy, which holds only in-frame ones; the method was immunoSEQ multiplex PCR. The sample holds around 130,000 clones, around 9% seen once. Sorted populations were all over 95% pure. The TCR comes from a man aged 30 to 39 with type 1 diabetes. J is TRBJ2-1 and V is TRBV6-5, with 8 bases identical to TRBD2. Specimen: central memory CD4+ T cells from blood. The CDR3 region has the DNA TGTGCCAGCAGTTTTATGGCGGGGGGCTACAATGAGCAGTTCTTC. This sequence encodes CASSFMAGGYNEQFF.